This T cell receptor (beta chain) was identified in a study of blood T cell repertoires in COVID-19. As for the study in general: Nucleic acid was either cDNA or gDNA, and it came from T cells, B-cell-depleted T cells, or PBMCs.

Trimming at V came to 2 bases and at J to 8 bases, leaving 7 bases not matched to a gene. The length of the CDR3 is 16 residues. The germline V gene encodes CDR1 SGHDT and CDR2 YYEEEE. Data came from immunoSEQ multiplex PCR; TCRdb stores just in-frame clones and leaves some out. Among around 68,000 clones listed, 65% to 85% were seen once. J is TRBJ2-1 and V is TRBV5-6, with 13 bases fitting TRBD2. The origin of this receptor is a woman between 45 and 60 years old with acute or convalescent COVID-19. What was sequenced was peripheral blood. DNA for the CDR3: TGTGCCAGCAGCTTCCGGACTAGCGGGAGAACTGATGAGCAGTTCTTC. Encoded protein: CASSFRTSGRTDEQFF.